This entry lists 2 T cell receptor beta chains sequenced from one sample in a study of blood T cells in healthy people across ages. The authors ran a second PCR of 7 to 11 cycles using a sample-barcoded 5' primer and a J-beta primer mix. One entry per CDR3 protein results from TCRdb running MiXCR on the 5' RACE reads. Of roughly 2 million distinct CDR3 sequences in the sample, less than 50% were seen once. The sequenced material came from blood. Source of these receptors: a woman between 35 and 50 years old in good health.

The chain recombines TRBV4-2 with TRBJ2-1; 10 positions agree with TRBD1. The germline CDR1 and CDR2 sequences are LGHNA and YNFKEQ. The CDR3 runs 16 residues. The J segment lost 5 bases and the V segment lost 0 bases, leaving 4 bases of the junction unmatched. CDR3 region: CASSQDLDRGNNEQFF. The DNA for the CDR3 is TGTGCCAGCAGCCAAGATTTGGACAGGGGGAACAATGAGCAGTTCTTC.

This clonotype was counted only a few times. The CDR3 is CASSPGQYNEKLFF. In DNA form, the CDR3 reads TGTGCCAGCAGCCCCGGACAGTATAATGAAAAACTGTTTTTT. The chain carries TRBV7-9 and TRBJ1-4, with a weak D call TRBD1 (6 bases). This CDR3 region has 14 residues. The V gene lost 5 bases and the J gene lost 4 bases, with 11 bases spanning the gap. Germline lookup yields CDR1 SEHNR and CDR2 FQNEAQ (reference sequence).